This is a list of T cell receptor beta chains from one sample in a study of blood T cell repertoires in COVID-19. The protocol was immunoSEQ multiplex PCR, while the TCRdb copy is restricted to in-frame clones and leaves out a portion. The sample lists tens of thousands of clones; under 85% were seen once. The material sequenced was peripheral blood. The source of these receptors is a man aged 50-59 years with COVID-19, enrolled during active disease. Each CDR3 is given with its conserved first and last residue. D genes are given only for firm matches. Clone size appears in some rows only: once, few, many, or a class for an expanded clone.

CDR3 protein | CDR3 DNA | J gene | clone size | D gene | V gene
CASSPAGGTQYF | TGTGCCAGCAGCCCTGCCGGGGGGACCCAGTACTTC | TRBJ2-5 | NA | NA | TRBV9
CASRSGQGVGGYTF | TGCGCCAGCAGATCGGGACAGGGGGTTGGTGGCTACACCTTC | TRBJ1-2 | NA | TRBD1 | TRBV5-1
CASSLVASGGTDTQYF | TGTGCCAGCAGCTTAGTGGCTAGCGGGGGCACAGATACGCAGTATTTT | TRBJ2-3 | NA | TRBD2 | TRBV11-2
CASSYSGTGGLRALHF | TGTGCCAGCAGTTACTCGGGGACAGGGGGACTTAGGGCCCTCCACTTT | TRBJ1-6 | few | TRBD1 | TRBV6-5
CASSSPTGYEQYF | TGTGCCAGCAGTTCTCCGACTGGATACGAGCAGTACTTC | TRBJ2-7 | NA | NA | TRBV9
CASSPGHSTDTQYF | TGTGCCAGTAGTCCGGGACACAGCACAGATACGCAGTATTTT | TRBJ2-3 | once | NA | TRBV19
CASSWTGGANYGYTF | TGTGCCAGCAGCTGGACAGGGGGAGCCAACTATGGCTACACCTTC | TRBJ1-2 | NA | TRBD1 | TRBV6-5
CASSETSGSNNEQFF | TGTGCCAGCAGTGAGACTAGCGGGAGCAACAATGAGCAGTTCTTC | TRBJ2-1 | NA | TRBD2 | TRBV2
CASSEGRRGGESTGELFF | TGTGCCAGCAGTGAAGGGAGGCGCGGGGGAGAGTCCACCGGGGAGCTGTTTTTT | TRBJ2-2 | NA | TRBD2 | TRBV2
CASSFGGGDTEAFF | TGCGCCAGCAGCTTCGGAGGTGGGGACACTGAAGCTTTCTTT | TRBJ1-1 | NA | NA | TRBV5-1
CASSGGTGTNYGYTF | TGTGCCAGCAGCGGCGGGACAGGGACTAACTATGGCTACACCTTC | TRBJ1-2 | NA | TRBD1 | TRBV27
CASTRDSENTEAFF | TGTGCCAGTACCCGGGACAGCGAGAACACTGAAGCTTTCTTT | TRBJ1-1 | once | TRBD1 | TRBV19
CASSQVPGQVTGELFF | TGTGCCAGCAGCCAAGTTCCGGGACAGGTCACCGGGGAGCTGTTTTTT | TRBJ2-2 | NA | TRBD1 | TRBV14
CASSLPGLGYGYTF | TGTGCCAGCAGCTTACCAGGACTGGGTTATGGCTACACCTTC | TRBJ1-2 | NA | NA | TRBV7-9
CASSEVGDTEAFF | TGTGCCAGCAGTGAAGTTGGAGACACTGAAGCTTTCTTT | TRBJ1-1 | few | NA | TRBV6-1
CASRTTGVLATNEKLFF | TGTGCCAGCAGAACGACAGGGGTTCTAGCAACTAATGAAAAACTGTTTTTT | TRBJ1-4 | NA | TRBD1 | TRBV7-8
CASSKDRTDTQYF | TGTGCCAGTAGTAAGGACAGGACAGATACGCAGTATTTT | TRBJ2-3 | few | TRBD1 | TRBV19
CASSLENRGSSGYTF | TGTGCCAGCAGCTTGGAAAACAGGGGAAGTAGCGGCTACACCTTC | TRBJ1-2 | few | TRBD1 | TRBV5-5
CASSPDRVRKAFF | TGTGCCAGCAGCCCGGACAGGGTTCGGAAAGCTTTCTTT | TRBJ1-1 | NA | TRBD1 | TRBV12-3/TRBV12-4
CASSRTYGTDTQYF | TGTGCCAGCAGCCGTACCTACGGCACAGATACGCAGTATTTT | TRBJ2-3 | few | NA | TRBV7-8
CASSLFLAGELFF | TGTGCCAGCAGCCTATTCCTGGCCGGGGAGCTGTTTTTT | TRBJ2-2 | NA | NA | TRBV11-3
CASSVSPQGRHSPLHF | TGTGCCAGCAGCGTATCCCCCCAGGGCCGGCATTCACCCCTCCACTTT | TRBJ1-6 | NA | NA | TRBV9
CASSIQGKRNQPQHF | TGTGCCAGCAGTATTCAGGGCAAGCGCAATCAGCCCCAGCATTTT | TRBJ1-5 | NA | NA | TRBV6-5
CASSLLRTGNGYTF | TGTGCCAGCAGCTTACTCAGGACAGGGAATGGCTACACCTTC | TRBJ1-2 | NA | TRBD1 | TRBV7-9
CAWSSPGTGFPGANVLTF | TGTGCCTGGAGTTCGCCCGGGACAGGTTTTCCTGGGGCCAACGTCCTGACTTTC | TRBJ2-6 | NA | TRBD1 | TRBV30
CASSLALGLGAGLGYEQYF | TGTGCCAGCAGCTTAGCGCTGGGTTTGGGTGCAGGGCTGGGATACGAGCAGTACTTC | TRBJ2-7 | once | NA | TRBV7-9
CASSPPPGQAGYGYTF | TGTGCCAGCTCACCACCGCCAGGCCAAGCCGGCTATGGCTACACCTTC | TRBJ1-2 | NA | NA | TRBV18
CASSDPRRMGEQFF | TGTGCCAGCAGTGACCCAAGGAGGATGGGTGAGCAGTTCTTC | TRBJ2-1 | NA | NA | TRBV6-1